This is a list of T cell receptor beta chains from one sample in a study of shared clonotypes between healthy human individuals. Only in-frame clones appear in the TCRdb table, and some are missing; sequencing was by immunoSEQ multiplex PCR. The sample lists about 2.1 million clones; around 93% were seen once. Sequencing input: naive CD8+ T cells from PBMCs. The source of these receptors is a man younger than 35 in good health. Some clones in this sample may be carry-over from other donors' samples. Each CDR3 is given with its conserved first and last residue. D genes are given only for firm matches. A clone size is listed for some rows: how often the clone was seen (once, few, many), or a class if it is expanded.

V gene	D gene	J gene	clone size	CDR3 DNA	CDR3 protein
TRBV6-6	-	TRBJ1-3	-	TGTGCCAGCAGTTGGACAACTGGAAACACCATATATTTT	CASSWTTGNTIYF
TRBV4-2	-	TRBJ2-1	-	TGTGCCAGCAGCCAAGTCCTACTCCGTACCAATGAGCAGTTCTTC	CASSQVLLRTNEQFF
TRBV7-2	TRBD1	TRBJ1-5	-	TGTGCCAGCAGCTCTCAAGAGGGACAGGGTAATCAGCCCCAGCATTTT	CASSSQEGQGNQPQHF
TRBV19	-	TRBJ1-1	few	TGTGCCAGTTTCAGGTGGACTGAAGCTTTCTTT	CASFRWTEAFF
TRBV27	-	TRBJ1-5	few	TGTGCCAGCAGTCCCCGGGGGGTTCAGCCCCAGCATTTT	CASSPRGVQPQHF
TRBV19	TRBD1	TRBJ2-3	-	TGTGCCAGTAGCATAAAAACAGGGGGGACCACAGATACGCAGTATTTT	CASSIKTGGTTDTQYF
TRBV29-1	-	TRBJ1-2	-	TGCAGCGTTGGGTTCTTAGCAGGGCTCTATGGCTACACCTTC	CSVGFLAGLYGYTF
TRBV4-2	-	TRBJ1-1	-	TGTGCCAGCAGCCCAACTTCCGCCAGGGTTGAGGGGTTCTTAAACACTGAAGCTTTCTTT	CASSPTSARVEGFLNTEAFF
TRBV28	-	TRBJ1-1	-	TGTGCCAGCAGCCTAACAAAGAACACTGAAGCTTTCTTT	CASSLTKNTEAFF
TRBV28	TRBD1	TRBJ2-7	-	TGTGCCAGCAGTGCCGCGGGACAGGTAGCCTCCTACGAGCAGTACTTC	CASSAAGQVASYEQYF
TRBV18	TRBD2	TRBJ2-1	-	TGTGCCAGCTCTCCGATGCCGGGACTAGTGGGTAATGAGCAGTTCTTC	CASSPMPGLVGNEQFF
TRBV7-9	TRBD2	TRBJ2-1	-	TGTGCCACCTTACTAGCGGGAGAAGTTGATGAGCAGTTCTTC	CATLLAGEVDEQFF
TRBV7-9	-	TRBJ2-7	-	TGTGCCAGCAGCGATCACAGCGACTCCTACGAGCAGTACTTC	CASSDHSDSYEQYF
TRBV19	-	TRBJ2-3	-	TGTGCCAGTAGTAGCGTAGCGAGAGATACGCAGTATTTT	CASSSVARDTQYF
TRBV12-5	-	TRBJ2-7	-	TGTGCTAGTGGTCGCCCGGGGGCCAGGGAGGTCCTAGGGCAGTACTTC	CASGRPGAREVLGQYF
TRBV6-5	TRBD1	TRBJ2-7	-	TGTGCCAGCAGTTCCACCAGACAGGGCGCCTACGAGCAGTACTTC	CASSSTRQGAYEQYF
TRBV19	-	TRBJ1-5	-	TGTGCCAGTAGTATTGTGTACAGACCCCCAGCGTCCCAGCATTTT	CASSIVYRPPASQHF
TRBV7-9	-	TRBJ1-2	few	TGTGCCAGCAGTTATTCCCGGACAGCTTATGGCTACACCTTC	CASSYSRTAYGYTF
TRBV6-5	-	TRBJ1-5	once	TGTGCCTCCTTCACTGGGGGATGGGGTCAGCCCCAGCATTTT	CASFTGGWGQPQHF
TRBV28	-	TRBJ1-2	-	TGTGCCAGCAGTTTAAAGGGCAGGGTGGCTTTATCCTTACCAGACTATGGCTACACCTTC	CASSLKGRVALSLPDYGYTF
TRBV20-1	-	TRBJ1-1	few	TGCAGGCCGAGTGGAGGGACTGAAGCTTTCTTT	CRPSGGTEAFF